Listed below are T cell receptor beta chains from one sample, sequenced in a study of post-analysis software for immune sequencing data. MiXCR was run by TCRdb on the PCR reads, yielding one entry per CDR3 protein. The data contain a few hundred thousand distinct CDR3 sequences, about a third of them singletons. The specimen sequenced was blood. The receptors were gathered from a girl aged 5-17 years with multiple sclerosis. Both conserved end residues are part of each CDR3. D genes are given only for firm matches. Expanded clones are given a class, and other clones once, few, many or no size at all.

size,V,J,D,CDR3,DNA
.,TRBV7-9,TRBJ1-6,.,CASSLRARGDSPLHF,TGTGCCAGCAGCTTAAGGGCCAGGGGAGATTCACCCCTCCACTTT
.,TRBV20-1,TRBJ1-3,.,CSATNAPGNTIYF,TGCAGTGCCACCAATGCTCCTGGAAACACCATATATTTT
.,TRBV7-8,TRBJ2-5,.,CASSSGSLRETRYF,TGTGCCAGCAGCTCGGGTTCTCTCCGGGAGACCCGGTACTTC
few,TRBV4-1,TRBJ2-1,.,CASSQDTDYNEQFF,TGCGCCAGCAGCCAAGACACGGACTACAATGAGCAGTTCTTC
.,TRBV5-1,TRBJ1-4,.,CASRSRVATNEKLFF,TGCGCCAGCAGGTCGCGGGTAGCAACTAATGAAAAACTGTTTTTT
.,TRBV6-2/TRBV6-3,TRBJ2-1,.,CASSYHRGGDEQFF,TGTGCCAGCAGTTATCACAGGGGGGGGGATGAGCAGTTCTTC
few,TRBV15,TRBJ2-1,TRBD2,CATSRASGGYNEQFF,TGTGCCACCAGCAGAGCTAGCGGGGGGTACAATGAGCAGTTCTTC
few,TRBV3-1,TRBJ2-7,.,CASSQVQGREYF,TGTGCCAGCAGCCAAGTACAGGGACGGGAGTACTTC
.,TRBV12-3/TRBV12-4,TRBJ2-7,.,CASSEGFRVTGQSYEQYF,TGTGCCAGCAGTGAAGGGTTTAGAGTAACAGGCCAATCCTACGAGCAGTACTTC
.,TRBV6-2/TRBV6-3,TRBJ1-2,.,CASSWMFFEEYGYTF,TGTGCCAGCAGTTGGATGTTTTTCGAGGAATATGGCTACACCTTC
few,TRBV4-1,TRBJ1-5,.,CASSQAGRTHQPQHF,TGCGCCAGCAGCCAAGCCGGCAGAACTCATCAGCCCCAGCATTTT
.,TRBV7-9,TRBJ1-1,.,CASSFRDGEAFF,TGTGCCAGCAGCTTCCGGGACGGTGAAGCTTTCTTT
many,TRBV7-2,TRBJ2-3,.,CASSLGHSDTQYF,TGTGCCAGCAGCTTAGGTCATTCAGATACGCAGTATTTT
.,TRBV6-1,TRBJ1-2,.,CASSDSGSTYYGYTF,TGTGCCAGCAGTGATTCAGGCTCTACTTACTATGGCTACACCTTC
few,TRBV20-1,TRBJ1-2,TRBD1,CSARDTTGAHGYTF,TGCAGTGCTAGAGATACAACAGGGGCACATGGCTACACCTTC
few,TRBV20-1,TRBJ1-6,.,CSCLEIRGYSPLHF,TGCAGCTGCTTAGAGATCCGAGGCTATTCACCCCTCCACTTT
.,TRBV7-3,TRBJ2-3,TRBD2,CASSQWGGEDTQYF,TGTGCCAGCAGCCAGTGGGGGGGGGAAGATACGCAGTATTTT
few,TRBV7-2,TRBJ1-4,TRBD1,CASSAQGGNEKLFF,TGTGCCAGCAGCGCACAGGGGGGTAATGAAAAACTGTTTTTT
many,TRBV20-1,TRBJ2-3,.,CSGLVTTDTQYF,TGCAGTGGGCTAGTGACCACAGATACGCAGTATTTT
.,TRBV6-6,TRBJ1-5,TRBD1,CASSYNCRGRRQPQHF,TGTGCCAGCAGTTACAATTGCAGGGGGCGAAGACAGCCCCAGCATTTT
.,TRBV20-1,TRBJ2-1,.,CSAHITGRSQTEQFF,TGCAGTGCTCATATAACAGGGAGGAGTCAAACTGAGCAGTTCTTC
few,TRBV7-9,TRBJ2-7,.,CASSLEKSQGPSYEQYF,TGTGCCAGCAGCTTAGAGAAATCGCAGGGCCCCTCCTACGAGCAGTACTTC
.,TRBV7-9,TRBJ2-5,.,CASSLRWGEQETQYF,TGTGCCAGCAGCTTACGGTGGGGGGAGCAAGAGACCCAGTACTTC
few,TRBV4-3,TRBJ1-2,.,CASSPSTDNYGYTF,TGCGCCAGCAGCCCCTCGACAGATAACTATGGCTACACCTTC
.,TRBV20-1,TRBJ2-1,TRBD2,CSAFSAGGPLYEQFF,TGCAGTGCTTTTTCTGCGGGGGGCCCTTTATATGAGCAGTTCTTC
.,TRBV20-1,TRBJ1-2,.,CSARSSSYCYTF,TGCAGTGCTAGAAGCAGCTCGTATTGCTACACCTTC
.,TRBV9,TRBJ2-1,.,CASSEGTGGYSSYNEQFF,TGTGCCAGCAGCGAAGGGACTGGCGGCTATAGCTCCTACAATGAGCAGTTCTTC
.,TRBV12-3/TRBV12-4,TRBJ1-1,.,CASSSRPDRSEAFF,TGTGCCAGCAGTTCCCGTCCCGACAGGTCTGAAGCTTTCTTT
.,TRBV6-6,TRBJ1-5,.,CASSYPRAVGNQPQHF,TGTGCCAGCAGTTACCCCAGGGCGGTAGGAAATCAGCCCCAGCATTTT
.,TRBV27,TRBJ2-7,TRBD1,CASSSKTGMGYEQYF,TGTGCCAGCAGTTCCAAGACAGGGATGGGCTACGAGCAGTACTTC
.,TRBV3-1,TRBJ1-2,.,CASSQDTTSNGYTF,TGTGCCAGCAGCCAAGACACGACCTCTAACGGCTACACCTTC
.,TRBV7-3,TRBJ1-5,.,CASSLTGTGNEPQHF,TGTGCCAGCAGCTTAACGGGGACGGGAAACGAACCCCAGCATTTT
.,TRBV11-2,TRBJ2-1,.,CASSLGARDNEQFF,TGTGCCAGCAGCTTAGGGGCCCGAGACAATGAGCAGTTCTTC
.,TRBV9,TRBJ2-7,TRBD1,CASSGPATGADEQYF,TGTGCCAGCAGCGGGCCCGCGACAGGGGCGGACGAGCAGTACTTC
.,TRBV18,TRBJ2-5,.,CASSPPGLQQETQYF,TGTGCCAGCTCACCACCGGGGTTACAACAAGAGACCCAGTACTTC
few,TRBV4-1,TRBJ2-3,TRBD2,CASSQDRGSAGGPRSTDTQYF,TGCGCCAGCAGCCAAGATCGAGGCTCGGCGGGGGGGCCGCGGAGCACAGATACGCAGTATTTT
once,TRBV28,TRBJ1-5,.,CASSPPDRNQPQHF,TGTGCCAGCAGTCCCCCCGACCGCAATCAGCCCCAGCATTTT
once,TRBV6-2/TRBV6-3,TRBJ2-3,.,CASSYSRGRRSTDTQYF,TGTGCCAGCAGTTACTCGAGGGGACGGAGATCCACAGATACGCAGTATTTT
.,TRBV6-5,TRBJ2-7,.,CASSYSTDSSYEQYF,TGTGCCAGCAGTTACTCGACCGATAGCTCCTACGAGCAGTACTTC
.,TRBV6-1,TRBJ2-1,.,CASIEWGPEQFF,TGTGCCAGCATTGAATGGGGGCCTGAGCAGTTCTTC
.,TRBV28,TRBJ2-3,TRBD2,CASSPLRGATDTQYF,TGTGCCAGCAGTCCTCTGCGGGGGGCCACAGATACGCAGTATTTT
.,TRBV4-3,TRBJ1-1,.,CASSQGQLNTEAFF,TGCGCCAGCAGCCAGGGCCAGCTGAACACTGAAGCTTTCTTT
.,TRBV28,TRBJ2-7,.,CASSTLVEQYF,TGTGCCAGCAGTACACTAGTCGAGCAGTACTTC
.,TRBV12-3/TRBV12-4,TRBJ2-3,TRBD2,CASSPNLGRGALDTQYF,TGTGCCAGCAGCCCAAACCTTGGGCGGGGGGCACTGGATACGCAGTATTTT
.,TRBV5-4,TRBJ1-1,.,CASSPGTASLNTEAFF,TGTGCCAGCAGCCCCGGGACCGCTAGCCTGAACACTGAAGCTTTCTTT